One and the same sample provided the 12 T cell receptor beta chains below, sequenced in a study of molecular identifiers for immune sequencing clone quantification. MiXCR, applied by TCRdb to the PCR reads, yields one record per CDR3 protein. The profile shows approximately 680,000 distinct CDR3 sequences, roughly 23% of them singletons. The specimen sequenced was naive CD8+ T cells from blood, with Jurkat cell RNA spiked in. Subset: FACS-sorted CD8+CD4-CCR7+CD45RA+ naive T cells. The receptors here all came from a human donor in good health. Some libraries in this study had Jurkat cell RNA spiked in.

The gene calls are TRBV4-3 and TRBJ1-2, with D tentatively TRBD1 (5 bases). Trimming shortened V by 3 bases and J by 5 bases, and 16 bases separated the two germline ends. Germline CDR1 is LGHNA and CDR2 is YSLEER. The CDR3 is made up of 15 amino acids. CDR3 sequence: CASSQEQETYYGYTF. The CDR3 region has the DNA TGCGCCAGCAGCCAGGAACAGGAAACTTATTATGGCTACACCTTC.

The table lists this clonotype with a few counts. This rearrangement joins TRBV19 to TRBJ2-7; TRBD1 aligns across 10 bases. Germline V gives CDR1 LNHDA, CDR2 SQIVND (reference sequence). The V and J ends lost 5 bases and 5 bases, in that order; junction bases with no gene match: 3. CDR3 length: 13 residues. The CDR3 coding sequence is TGTGCCAGTAGTGCGGGACAGGGGAACGAGCAGTACTTC. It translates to CASSAGQGNEQYF.

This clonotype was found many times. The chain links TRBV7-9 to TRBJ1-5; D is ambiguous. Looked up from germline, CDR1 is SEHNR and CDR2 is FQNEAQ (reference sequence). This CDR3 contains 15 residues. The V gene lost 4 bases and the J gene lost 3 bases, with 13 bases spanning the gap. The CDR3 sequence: CASSSTSDINQPQHF. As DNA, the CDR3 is TGTGCCAGCAGCTCGACCTCCGACATCAATCAGCCCCAGCATTTT.

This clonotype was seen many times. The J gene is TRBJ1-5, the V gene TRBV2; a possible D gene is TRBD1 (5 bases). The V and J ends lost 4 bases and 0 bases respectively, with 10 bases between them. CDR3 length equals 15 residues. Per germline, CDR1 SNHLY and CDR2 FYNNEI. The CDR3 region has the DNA TGTGCCAGCAGTGTACGGGGCTATAGCAATCAGCCCCAGCATTTT. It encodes CASSVRGYSNQPQHF.

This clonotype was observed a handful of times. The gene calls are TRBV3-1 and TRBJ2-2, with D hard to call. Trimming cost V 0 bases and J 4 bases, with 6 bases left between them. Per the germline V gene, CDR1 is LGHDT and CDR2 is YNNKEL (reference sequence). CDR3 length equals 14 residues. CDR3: CASSQDLSTGELFF. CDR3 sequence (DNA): TGTGCCAGCAGCCAAGATTTAAGCACCGGGGAGCTGTTTTTT.

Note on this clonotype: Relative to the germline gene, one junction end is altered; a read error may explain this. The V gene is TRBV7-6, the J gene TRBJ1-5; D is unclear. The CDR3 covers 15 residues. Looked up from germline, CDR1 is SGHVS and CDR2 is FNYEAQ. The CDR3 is CTSSSDDGEYQPQHF. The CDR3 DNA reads TGTACCAGCAGCTCAGACGATGGAGAGTATCAGCCCCAGCATTTT.

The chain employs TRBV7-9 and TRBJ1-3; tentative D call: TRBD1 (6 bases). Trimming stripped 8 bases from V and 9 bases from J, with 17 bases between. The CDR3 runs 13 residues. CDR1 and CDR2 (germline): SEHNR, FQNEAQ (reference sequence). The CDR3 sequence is CASGPMGAATIYF. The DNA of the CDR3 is TGTGCCAGCGGCCCCATGGGGGCCGCCACCATATATTTT.

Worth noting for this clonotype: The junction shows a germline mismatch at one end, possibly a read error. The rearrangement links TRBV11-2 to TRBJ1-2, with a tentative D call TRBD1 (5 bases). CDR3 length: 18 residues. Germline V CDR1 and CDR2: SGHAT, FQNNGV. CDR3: CASSSLPGRWKMYYGCTF. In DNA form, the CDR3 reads TGTGCCAGCAGCTCATTACCGGGACGGTGGAAGATGTATTATGGCTGCACCTTC.

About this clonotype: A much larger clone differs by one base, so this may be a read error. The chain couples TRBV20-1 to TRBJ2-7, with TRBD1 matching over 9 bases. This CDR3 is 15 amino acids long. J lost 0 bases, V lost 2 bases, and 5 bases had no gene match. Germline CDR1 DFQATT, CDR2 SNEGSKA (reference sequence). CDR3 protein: CSARRPDRGSYEQYF. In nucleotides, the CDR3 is TGCAGTGCTAGACGCCCGGACAGGGGCTCCTACGAGCAGTACTTC.

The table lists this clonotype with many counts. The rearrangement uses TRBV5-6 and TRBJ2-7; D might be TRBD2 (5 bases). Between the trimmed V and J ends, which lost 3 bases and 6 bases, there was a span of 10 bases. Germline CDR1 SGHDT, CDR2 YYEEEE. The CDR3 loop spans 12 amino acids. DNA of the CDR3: TGTGCCAGCAGCTCCGACTACGTCGAGCAGTACTTC. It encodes CASSSDYVEQYF.

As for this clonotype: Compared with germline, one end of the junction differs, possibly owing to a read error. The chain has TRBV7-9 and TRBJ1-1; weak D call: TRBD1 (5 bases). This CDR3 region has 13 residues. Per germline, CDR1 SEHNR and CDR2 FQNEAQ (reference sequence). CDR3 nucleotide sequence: TGTGCCGGCAGCCGTGGACAGAACACTGAAGCTTTCTTT. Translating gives CAGSRGQNTEAFF.

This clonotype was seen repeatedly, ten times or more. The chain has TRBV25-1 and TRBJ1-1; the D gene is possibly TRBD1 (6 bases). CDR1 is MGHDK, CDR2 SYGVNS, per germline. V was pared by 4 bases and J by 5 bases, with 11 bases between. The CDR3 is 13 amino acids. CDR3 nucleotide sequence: TGTGCCAGCAGTGCTACAGGGATTACTGAAGCTTTCTTT. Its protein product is CASSATGITEAFF.